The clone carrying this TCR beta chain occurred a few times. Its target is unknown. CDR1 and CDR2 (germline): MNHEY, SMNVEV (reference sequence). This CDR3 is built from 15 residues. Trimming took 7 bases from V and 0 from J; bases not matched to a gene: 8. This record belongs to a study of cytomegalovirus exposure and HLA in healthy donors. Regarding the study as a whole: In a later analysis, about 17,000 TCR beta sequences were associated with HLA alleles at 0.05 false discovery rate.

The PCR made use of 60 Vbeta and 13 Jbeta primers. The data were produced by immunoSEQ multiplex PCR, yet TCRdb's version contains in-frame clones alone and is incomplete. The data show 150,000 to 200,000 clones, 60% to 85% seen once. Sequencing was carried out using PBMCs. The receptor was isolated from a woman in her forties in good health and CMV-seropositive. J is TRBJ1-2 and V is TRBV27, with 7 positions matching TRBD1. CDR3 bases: TGTGCCAGCAAACCGCAGGGGGATTCTAACTATGGCTACACCTTC. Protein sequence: CASKPQGDSNYGYTF.